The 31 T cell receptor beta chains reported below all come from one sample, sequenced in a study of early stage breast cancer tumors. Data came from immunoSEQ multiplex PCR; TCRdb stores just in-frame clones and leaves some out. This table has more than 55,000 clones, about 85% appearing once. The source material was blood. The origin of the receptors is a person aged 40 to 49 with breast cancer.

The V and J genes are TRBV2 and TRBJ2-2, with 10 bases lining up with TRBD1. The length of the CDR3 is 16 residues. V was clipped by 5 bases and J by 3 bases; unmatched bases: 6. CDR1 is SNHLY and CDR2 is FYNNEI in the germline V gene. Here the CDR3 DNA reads TGTGCCAGCAGTCCTGGGACAGGGGCCGACACCGGGGAGCTGTTTTTT. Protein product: CASSPGTGADTGELFF.

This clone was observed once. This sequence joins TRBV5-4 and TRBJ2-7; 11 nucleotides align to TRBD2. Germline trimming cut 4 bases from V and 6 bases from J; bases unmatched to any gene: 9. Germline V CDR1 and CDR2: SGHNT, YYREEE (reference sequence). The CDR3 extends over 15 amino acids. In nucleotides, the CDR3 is TGTGCCAGCAGCCGTAGCGGGAGGGCCAGTATCGAGCAGTACTTC. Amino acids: CASSRSGRASIEQYF.

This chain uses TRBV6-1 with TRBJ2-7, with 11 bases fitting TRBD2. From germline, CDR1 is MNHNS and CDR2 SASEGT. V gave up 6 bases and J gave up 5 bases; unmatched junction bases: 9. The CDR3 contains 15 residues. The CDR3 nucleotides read TGTGCCAGCAGGGCCACTAGCGGGAGCCCGGACGAGCAGTACTTC. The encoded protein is CASRATSGSPDEQYF.

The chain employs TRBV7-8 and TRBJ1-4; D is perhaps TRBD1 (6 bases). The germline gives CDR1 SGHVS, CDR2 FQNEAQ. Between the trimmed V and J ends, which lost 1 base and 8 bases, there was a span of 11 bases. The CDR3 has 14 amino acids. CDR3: CASSLGEGGEKLFF. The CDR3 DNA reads TGTGCCAGCAGCTTAGGAGAAGGGGGAGAAAAACTGTTTTTT.

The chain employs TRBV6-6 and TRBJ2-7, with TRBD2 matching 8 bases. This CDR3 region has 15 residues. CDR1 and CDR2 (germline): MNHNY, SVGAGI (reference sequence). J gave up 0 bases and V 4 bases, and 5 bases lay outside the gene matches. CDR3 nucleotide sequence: TGTGCCAGCAGTTTACTAGCGGCGAGCTCCTACGAGCAGTACTTC. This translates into CASSLLAASSYEQYF.

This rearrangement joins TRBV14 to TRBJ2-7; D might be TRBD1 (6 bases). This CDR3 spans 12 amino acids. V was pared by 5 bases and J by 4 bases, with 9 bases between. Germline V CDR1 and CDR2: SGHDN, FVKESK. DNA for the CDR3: TGTGCCAGCAGCTCACAGGGTTACGAGCAGTACTTC. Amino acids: CASSSQGYEQYF.

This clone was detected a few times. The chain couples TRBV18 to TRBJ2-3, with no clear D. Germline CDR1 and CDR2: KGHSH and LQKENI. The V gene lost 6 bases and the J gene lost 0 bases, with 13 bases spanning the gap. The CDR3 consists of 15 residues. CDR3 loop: CASSPGVTSTDTQYF. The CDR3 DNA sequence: TGTGCCAGCTCCCCTGGGGTTACGAGCACAGATACGCAGTATTTT.

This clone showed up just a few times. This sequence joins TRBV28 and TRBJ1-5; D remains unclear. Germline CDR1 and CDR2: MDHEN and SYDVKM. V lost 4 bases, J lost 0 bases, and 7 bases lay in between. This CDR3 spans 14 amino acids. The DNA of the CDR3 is TGTGCCAGCAGTTCTCTCCCTAGCAATCAGCCCCAGCATTTT. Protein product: CASSSLPSNQPQHF.

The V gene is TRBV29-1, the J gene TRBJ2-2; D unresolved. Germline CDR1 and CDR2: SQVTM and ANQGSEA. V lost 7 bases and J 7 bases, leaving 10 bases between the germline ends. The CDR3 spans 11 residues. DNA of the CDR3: TGCAGCGCTCATAAAGGCGGGGAGCTGTTTTTT. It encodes CSAHKGGELFF.

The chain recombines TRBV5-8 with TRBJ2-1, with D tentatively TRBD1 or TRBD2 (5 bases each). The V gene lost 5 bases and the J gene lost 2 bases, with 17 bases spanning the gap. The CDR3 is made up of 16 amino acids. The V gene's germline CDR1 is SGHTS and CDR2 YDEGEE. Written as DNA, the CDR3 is TGTGCCAGCAGTTGGGGGAGTGGTAGAACCTACAATGAGCAGTTCTTC. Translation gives CASSWGSGRTYNEQFF.

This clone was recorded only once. This CDR3 is CAWTRAGPDTQYF. The CDR3, as DNA: TGTGCCTGGACTAGGGCGGGACCAGATACGCAGTATTTT. The chain combines TRBV30 with TRBJ2-3; perhaps TRBD2 as D (6 bases). Per the germline V gene, CDR1 is GTSNPN and CDR2 is SVGIG (reference sequence). V lost 4 bases, J lost 4 bases, and 12 bases lay in between. The CDR3 spans 13 residues.

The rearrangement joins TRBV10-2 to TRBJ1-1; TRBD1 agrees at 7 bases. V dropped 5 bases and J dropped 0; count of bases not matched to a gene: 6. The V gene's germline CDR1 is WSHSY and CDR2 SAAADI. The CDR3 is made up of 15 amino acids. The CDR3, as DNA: TGCGCCAGCAGTCAAACGACAGGGCTGAACACTGAAGCTTTCTTT. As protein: CASSQTTGLNTEAFF.

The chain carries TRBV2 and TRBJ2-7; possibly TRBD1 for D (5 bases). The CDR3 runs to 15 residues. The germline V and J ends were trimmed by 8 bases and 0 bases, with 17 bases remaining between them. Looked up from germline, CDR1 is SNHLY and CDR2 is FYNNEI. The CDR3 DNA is TGTGCCAGCTCCCGTACCCAGACAGTCTCCTACGAGCAGTACTTC. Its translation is CASSRTQTVSYEQYF.

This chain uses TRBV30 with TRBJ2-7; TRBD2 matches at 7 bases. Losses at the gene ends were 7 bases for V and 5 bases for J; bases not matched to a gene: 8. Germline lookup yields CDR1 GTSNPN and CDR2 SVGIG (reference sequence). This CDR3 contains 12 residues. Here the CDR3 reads CASGGKVDEQYF. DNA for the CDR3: TGTGCCTCGGGAGGTAAGGTCGACGAGCAGTACTTC.

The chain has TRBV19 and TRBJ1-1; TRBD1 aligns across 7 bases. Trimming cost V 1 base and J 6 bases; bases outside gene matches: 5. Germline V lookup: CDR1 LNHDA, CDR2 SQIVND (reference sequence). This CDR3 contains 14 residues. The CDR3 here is CASSIGGGGPEAFF. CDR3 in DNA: TGTGCCAGTAGTATAGGAGGAGGGGGCCCTGAAGCTTTCTTT.

The CDR3 loop reads CASTVYNEQFF. CDR3 bases: TGTGCCAGCACCGTCTACAATGAGCAGTTCTTC. The rearrangement links TRBV6-1 to TRBJ2-1; no definite D call. This CDR3 contains 11 residues. The germline V gene has CDR1 MNHNS and CDR2 SASEGT. Deletions cut 7 bases from V and 3 bases from J, with 4 bases between.

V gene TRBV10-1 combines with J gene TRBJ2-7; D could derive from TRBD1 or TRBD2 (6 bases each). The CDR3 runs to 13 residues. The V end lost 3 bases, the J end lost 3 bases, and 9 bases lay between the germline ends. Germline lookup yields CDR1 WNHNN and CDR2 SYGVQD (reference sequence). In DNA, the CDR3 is TGCGCCAGCAGTGAAGGGGGGAACTACGAGCAGTACTTC. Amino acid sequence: CASSEGGNYEQYF.

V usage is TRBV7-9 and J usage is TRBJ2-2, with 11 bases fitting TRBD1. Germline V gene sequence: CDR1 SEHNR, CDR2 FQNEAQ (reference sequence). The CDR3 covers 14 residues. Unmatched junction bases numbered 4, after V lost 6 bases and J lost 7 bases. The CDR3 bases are TGTGCCAGCAGGAGGACAGGGGGCTTCGGGGAGCTGTTTTTT. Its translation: CASRRTGGFGELFF.

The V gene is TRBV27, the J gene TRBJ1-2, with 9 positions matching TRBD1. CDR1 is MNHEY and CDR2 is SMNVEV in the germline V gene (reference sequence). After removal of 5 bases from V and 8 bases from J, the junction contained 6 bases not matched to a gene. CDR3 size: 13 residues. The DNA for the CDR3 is TGTGCCAGCAGTCTCCGGACAGGGGCCGGCTACACCTTC. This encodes CASSLRTGAGYTF.

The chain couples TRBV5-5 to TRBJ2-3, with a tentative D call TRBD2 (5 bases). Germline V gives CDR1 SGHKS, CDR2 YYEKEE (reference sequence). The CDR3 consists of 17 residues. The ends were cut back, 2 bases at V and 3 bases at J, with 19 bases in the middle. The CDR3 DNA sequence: TGTGCCAGCAGCTTCACCTTAGGTGGGAGTGGAACAGATACGCAGTATTTT. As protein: CASSFTLGGSGTDTQYF. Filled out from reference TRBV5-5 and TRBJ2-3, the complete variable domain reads DAGVTQSPTHLIKTRGQQVTLRCSPISGHKSVSWYQQVLGQGPQFIFQYYEKEERGRGNFPDRFSARQFPNYSSELNVNALLLGDSALYLCASSFTLGGSGTDTQYFGPGTRLTVL.

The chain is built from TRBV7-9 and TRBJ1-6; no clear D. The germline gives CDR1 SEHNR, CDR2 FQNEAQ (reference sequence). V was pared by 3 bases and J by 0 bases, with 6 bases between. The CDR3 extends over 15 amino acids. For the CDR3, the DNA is TGTGCCAGCAGCTTGCAGTTCTCCTATAATTCACCCCTCCACTTT. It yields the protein CASSLQFSYNSPLHF.

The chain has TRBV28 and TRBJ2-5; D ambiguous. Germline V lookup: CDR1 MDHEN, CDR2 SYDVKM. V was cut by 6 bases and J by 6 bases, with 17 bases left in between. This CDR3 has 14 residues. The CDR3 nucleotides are TGTGCCAGCAGCCCCCCGTCTACGGTTCAGACCCAGTACTTC. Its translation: CASSPPSTVQTQYF.

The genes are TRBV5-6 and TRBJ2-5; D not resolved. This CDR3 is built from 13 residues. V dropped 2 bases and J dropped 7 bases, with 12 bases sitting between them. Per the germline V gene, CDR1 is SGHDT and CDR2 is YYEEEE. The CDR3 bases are TGTGCCAGCAGCTTTGTCGGTTCGTCGACCCAGTACTTC. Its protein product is CASSFVGSSTQYF.

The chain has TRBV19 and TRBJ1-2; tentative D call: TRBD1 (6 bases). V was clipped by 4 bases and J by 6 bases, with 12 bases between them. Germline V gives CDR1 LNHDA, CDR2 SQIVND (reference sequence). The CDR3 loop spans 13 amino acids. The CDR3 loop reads CASSNEGVNGYTF. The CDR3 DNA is TGTGCCAGTAGTAATGAGGGGGTGAATGGCTACACCTTC.

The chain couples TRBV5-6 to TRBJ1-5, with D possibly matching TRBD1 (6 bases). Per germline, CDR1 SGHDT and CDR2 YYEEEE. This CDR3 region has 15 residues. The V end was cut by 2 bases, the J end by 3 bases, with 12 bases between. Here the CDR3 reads CASSLLQGDNQPQHF. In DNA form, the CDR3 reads TGTGCCAGCAGCTTATTACAGGGTGACAATCAGCCCCAGCATTTT.

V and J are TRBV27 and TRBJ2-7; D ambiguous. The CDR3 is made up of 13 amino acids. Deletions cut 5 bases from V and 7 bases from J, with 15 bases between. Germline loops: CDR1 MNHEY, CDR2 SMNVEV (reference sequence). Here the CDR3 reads CASSPGLPQEQYF. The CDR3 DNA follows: TGTGCCAGCAGTCCCGGGCTGCCACAGGAGCAGTACTTC.

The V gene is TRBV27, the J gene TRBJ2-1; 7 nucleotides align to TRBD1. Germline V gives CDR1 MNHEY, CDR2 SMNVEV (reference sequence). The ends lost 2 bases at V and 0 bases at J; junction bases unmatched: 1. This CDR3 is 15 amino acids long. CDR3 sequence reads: CASSLRGRSYNEQFF. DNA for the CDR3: TGTGCCAGCAGTTTAAGGGGGCGCTCCTACAATGAGCAGTTCTTC.

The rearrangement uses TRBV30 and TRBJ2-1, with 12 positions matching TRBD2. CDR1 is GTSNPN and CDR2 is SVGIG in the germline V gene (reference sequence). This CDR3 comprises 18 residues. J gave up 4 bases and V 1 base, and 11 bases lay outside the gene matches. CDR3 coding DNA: TGTGCCTGGAGTGCCGAATTAGGACTAGCGGGAATTTACAATGAGCAGTTCTTC. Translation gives CAWSAELGLAGIYNEQFF.

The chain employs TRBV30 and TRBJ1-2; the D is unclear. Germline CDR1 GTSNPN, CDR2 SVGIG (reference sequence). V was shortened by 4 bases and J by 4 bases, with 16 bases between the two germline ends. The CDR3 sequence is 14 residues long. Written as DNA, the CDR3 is TGTGCCTGGACCCGTCAATCCGTCCCCTATGGCTACACCTTC. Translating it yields CAWTRQSVPYGYTF.

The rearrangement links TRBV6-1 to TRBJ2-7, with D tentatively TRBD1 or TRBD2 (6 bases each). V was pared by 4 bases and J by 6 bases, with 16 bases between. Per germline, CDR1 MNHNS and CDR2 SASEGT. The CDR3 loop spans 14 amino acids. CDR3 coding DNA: TGTGCCAGCAGTGTACAGAGGGGGGACTCCGAGCAGTACTTC. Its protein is CASSVQRGDSEQYF.

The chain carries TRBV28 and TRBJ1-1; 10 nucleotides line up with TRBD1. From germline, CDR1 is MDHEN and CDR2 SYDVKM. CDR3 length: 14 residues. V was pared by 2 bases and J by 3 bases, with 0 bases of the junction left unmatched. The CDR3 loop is CASSLGTGDTEAFF. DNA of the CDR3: TGTGCCAGCAGTTTAGGGACAGGGGACACTGAAGCTTTCTTT.